Below, 3 T cell receptor beta chains from the same sample are listed, as sequenced in a study of identifying expanded T cells in peripheral blood (dated by TCRdb to the late 2010s). The library came from the immunoSEQ multiplex PCR assay. TCRdb carries this immuneACCESS record with in-frame sequences only. Its versions omit some clonotypes, under half of them owing to an unresolved V gene in the studies checked, with the rest unexplained. The sample yields under 110,000 clones; about 83% were counted once. Of the sample, about a sixth is held by the ten largest clones. Sequencing used blood. The receptors originated from a person aged 18-69 years in good health.

The chain employs TRBV19 and TRBJ1-5; D gene unclear. The germline V gene encodes CDR1 LNHDA and CDR2 SQIVND (reference sequence). V was cut by 5 bases and J by 0 bases, with 11 bases left in between. This CDR3 comprises 15 residues. The CDR3 DNA is TGTGCCAGTAGTGCCCACCTTTATAGCAATCAGCCCCAGCATTTT. Its protein is CASSAHLYSNQPQHF.

This clone was seen once. The chain employs TRBV5-4 and TRBJ2-1, with 12 bases matching TRBD1. Trimming cost V 4 bases and J 6 bases; bases outside gene matches: 14. The CDR3 consists of 18 residues. The germline V gene encodes CDR1 SGHNT and CDR2 YYREEE (reference sequence). The CDR3 here is CASSPRDRGLQGLNEQFF. The CDR3 DNA sequence: TGTGCCAGCAGCCCGCGGGACAGGGGGCTTCAGGGGCTCAATGAGCAGTTCTTC. The full variable domain, with the rest looked up from reference TRBV5-4 and TRBJ2-1, is ETGVTQSPTHLIKTRGQQVTLRCSSQSGHNTVSWYQQALGQGPQFIFQYYREEENGRGNFPPRFSGLQFPNYSSELNVNALELDDSALYLCASSPRDRGLQGLNEQFFGPGTRLTVL.

The chain uses TRBV2 and TRBJ1-2; 8 nucleotides align to TRBD1. The CDR3 is 13 amino acids. V shed 7 bases and J 7 bases; nucleotides not matched to a gene: 8. Germline V gene data show CDR1 as SNHLY and CDR2 as FYNNEI. Written as DNA, the CDR3 is TGTGCCAGCACATACTACGACAGGGGTGGCTACACCTTC. It yields the protein CASTYYDRGGYTF.